This T cell receptor beta chain was recorded in a study of metastatic and nonmetastatic thyroid tumors. With MiXCR, TCRdb reprocessed the PCR reads. The sample lists 25,000 to 35,000 clones, about 18% occurring once. The CDR3 has 16 amino acids. Germline CDR1 is SNHLY and CDR2 is FYNNEI. No treatment had been given to any patient before thyroid surgery. On this clone itself: One junction end does not reproduce the germline sequence, and a read error may be involved.

The chain employs TRBV2 and TRBJ2-7; 14 bases line up with TRBD2. The specimen was blood. The TCR sequence derives from a female donor with papillary thyroid cancer or a benign thyroid nodule (not recorded which). Some clones in this sample may be carry-over from other donors' samples. The DNA for the CDR3 is TGTGTCAGCAGAAAGGGGACTAGCGGGAGTTCCTACGAGCAGTACTTC. This gives the protein CVSRKGTSGSSYEQYF. Complete variable domain (other parts from reference TRBV2 and TRBJ2-7): EPEVTQTPSHQVTQMGQEVILRCVPISNHLYFYWYRQILGQKVEFLVSFYNNEISEKSEIFDDQFSVERPDGSNFTLKIRSTKLEDSAMYFCVSRKGTSGSSYEQYFGPGTRLTVT.